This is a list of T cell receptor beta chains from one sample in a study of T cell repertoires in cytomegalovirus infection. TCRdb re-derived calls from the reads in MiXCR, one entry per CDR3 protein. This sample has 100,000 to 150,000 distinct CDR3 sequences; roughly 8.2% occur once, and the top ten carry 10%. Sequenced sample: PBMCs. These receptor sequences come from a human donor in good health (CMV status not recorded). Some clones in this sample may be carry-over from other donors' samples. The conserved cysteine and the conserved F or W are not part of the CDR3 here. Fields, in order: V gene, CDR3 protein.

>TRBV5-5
ASSSLNQPQH
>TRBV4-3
ASSQDGQGSEQF
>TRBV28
ASSLFRRSYNEQF
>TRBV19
ASSIGPTNYGYT
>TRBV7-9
ASSSLGAYGYT
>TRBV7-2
ASRLAGGYNEQF
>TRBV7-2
ASSLRGRGGNTIY
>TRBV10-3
AISEATSLTGETQY
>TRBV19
ASTTPRSGSYNEQF
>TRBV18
ASSPERLAKNIQY
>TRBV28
ASSSHAGTSKNIQY
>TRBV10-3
AISELAGDGYT
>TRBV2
ASREQGPSYGYT
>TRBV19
ASSMRAGGAYNSPLH
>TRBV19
ASRIVRGQQF
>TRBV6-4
ASSSQGASTDTQY
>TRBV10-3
AISGAGNQPQH
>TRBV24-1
ATSDGVSFTDTQY
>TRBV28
ASSPQGLPSYNEQF
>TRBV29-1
SVSSGYDEQF
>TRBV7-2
ASSTGLFPSGANVLT
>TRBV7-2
ASSLGPPANYGYT
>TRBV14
ASRSGGLSYNEQF
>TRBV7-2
ASLERGGQGDTQY
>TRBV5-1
ASSGQTGNTEAF
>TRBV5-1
ASSLPGGATDTQY
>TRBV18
ASSPRQAETF
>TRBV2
ASIGTGGIQY
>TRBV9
ASSSRTSGGRETQY
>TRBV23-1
ASSRSLAGGPQGSNQPQH
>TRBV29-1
SVGQGNQPQH
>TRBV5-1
ASSSRGERGALTDTQY
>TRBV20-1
SARGPGGWDNQPQH
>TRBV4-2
ASSQGLAGGRQETQY
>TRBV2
ASSLPPQLTGHYGYT
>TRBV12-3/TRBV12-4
ASSWDRPSSGNTIY
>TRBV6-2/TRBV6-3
ASSKDYRNNQPQH
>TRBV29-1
SVETGIGNTIY
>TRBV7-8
ASSLRATGAPNYGYT
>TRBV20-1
SALDSLLWETQY
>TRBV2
ASNSGTGYI
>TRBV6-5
ASTLRVAGGYNEQF
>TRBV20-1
SARMGRDRGIYNEQF
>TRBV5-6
ASSFGTAYTEAF
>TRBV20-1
SASILDTGGEQF
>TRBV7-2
ASSLWGAYEQY
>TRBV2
ASSETGPAYEQY
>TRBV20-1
SARELAGQITGELF
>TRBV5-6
ASSFGQAETQY
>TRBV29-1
SVMFTGAEAF
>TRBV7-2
ASSLEGGYEQF
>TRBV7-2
ASGNTGELF
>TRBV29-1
SVDRGLGGANVLT
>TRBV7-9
ASSLEGGLAVHEQY
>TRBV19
ATFPQRGATYNEQF
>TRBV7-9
ASSRAQLYEQY
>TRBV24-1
ATSDHDGSNQPQH
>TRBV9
ASSFSGLDYGYT